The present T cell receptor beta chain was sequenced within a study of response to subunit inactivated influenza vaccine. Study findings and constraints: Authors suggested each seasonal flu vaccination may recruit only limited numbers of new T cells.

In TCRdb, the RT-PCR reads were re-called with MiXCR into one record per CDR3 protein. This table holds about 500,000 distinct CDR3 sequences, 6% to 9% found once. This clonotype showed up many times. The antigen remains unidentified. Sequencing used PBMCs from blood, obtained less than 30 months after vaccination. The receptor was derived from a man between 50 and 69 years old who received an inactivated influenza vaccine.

The CDR3 loop is CASSLLGEETFF. For the CDR3, the DNA is TGTGCCAGCAGCTTGCTAGGGGAGGAAACTTTCTTT. The chain is built from TRBV7-9 and TRBJ1-1; possibly TRBD1 for D (5 bases). The CDR3 is made up of 12 amino acids. Deletions cut 3 bases from V and 12 bases from J, with 14 bases between. CDR1 SEHNR and CDR2 FQNEAQ come from the germline V gene (reference sequence).